These T cell receptor beta chains were read from a single sample in a study of blood T cell repertoires in COVID-19. Some clones are missing from TCRdb's copy, which holds only in-frame ones; the method was immunoSEQ multiplex PCR. The data show some 140,000 clones, less than 95% seen once. The sample comprised peripheral blood. These receptors originate from a man in his fifties or sixties with acute or convalescent COVID-19. The CDR3 runs from the conserved cysteine through the conserved F or W. D genes are given only for firm matches. The size of a clone is reported for some rows only, either as once, few or many, or as a class for expanded clones.

CDR3nt: TGTGCCAGCTCACCAGGGGCGGGGGATACAGATACGCAGTATTTT
CDR3aa: CASSPGAGDTDTQYF
d_gene: TRBD2
j_gene: TRBJ2-3
v_gene: TRBV18
abundance: -

CDR3nt: TGTGCCAGCAGCCAAGACGGGCGGGAGACGGGTGAGCAGTTCTTC
CDR3aa: CASSQDGRETGEQFF
d_gene: TRBD2
j_gene: TRBJ2-1
v_gene: TRBV3-1/TRBV3-2
abundance: -

CDR3nt: TGTGCCAGCAGCAGGGGACTTCACAATGAGCAGTTCTTC
CDR3aa: CASSRGLHNEQFF
d_gene: -
j_gene: TRBJ2-1
v_gene: TRBV7-2
abundance: -

CDR3nt: TGTGCCAGCAGTCAACAGGCTAGGTCAGGGGTGGGCTACACCTTC
CDR3aa: CASSQQARSGVGYTF
d_gene: -
j_gene: TRBJ1-2
v_gene: TRBV27
abundance: -

CDR3nt: TGTGCCAGCAGCTACCAACGGACAGGGGGCTTGAGCGAGCAGTACTTC
CDR3aa: CASSYQRTGGLSEQYF
d_gene: TRBD1
j_gene: TRBJ2-7
v_gene: TRBV7-9
abundance: -

CDR3nt: TGCGCCAGCAGGCGGGACAGGGCTGGGCTCTATGGCTACACCTTC
CDR3aa: CASRRDRAGLYGYTF
d_gene: TRBD1
j_gene: TRBJ1-2
v_gene: TRBV5-1
abundance: -

CDR3nt: TGTGCCAGCAGCGAAAACAGAACAGAAAGTGTCAATTCACCCCTCCACTTT
CDR3aa: CASSENRTESVNSPLHF
d_gene: -
j_gene: TRBJ1-6
v_gene: TRBV21-1
abundance: -

CDR3nt: TGTGCCAGCAGCTTTACTAGCGGGTTCCAAGAGACCCAGTACTTC
CDR3aa: CASSFTSGFQETQYF
d_gene: TRBD2
j_gene: TRBJ2-5
v_gene: TRBV7-6
abundance: -

CDR3nt: TGTGCCAGCAGCTTAGGGCCTAGCGGGTCCACCGGGGAGCTGTTTTTT
CDR3aa: CASSLGPSGSTGELFF
d_gene: TRBD2
j_gene: TRBJ2-2
v_gene: TRBV7-2
abundance: few

CDR3nt: TGTGCCAGCAGCCGGGACAGGGAACGAGAGACCCAGTACTTC
CDR3aa: CASSRDRERETQYF
d_gene: TRBD1
j_gene: TRBJ2-5
v_gene: TRBV13
abundance: -

CDR3nt: TGTGCCTGGAGTGTCAACTTCCAAGAGACCCAGTACTTC
CDR3aa: CAWSVNFQETQYF
d_gene: -
j_gene: TRBJ2-5
v_gene: TRBV30
abundance: -

CDR3nt: TGTGCCAGCAGCGGACTAACCCCGTTTTACGAGCAGTACTTC
CDR3aa: CASSGLTPFYEQYF
d_gene: -
j_gene: TRBJ2-7
v_gene: TRBV6-4
abundance: -

CDR3nt: TGTGCCAGCTCGCTTACACAGGGGGCGCCCGGAAACACCATATATTTT
CDR3aa: CASSLTQGAPGNTIYF
d_gene: TRBD1
j_gene: TRBJ1-3
v_gene: TRBV18
abundance: -

CDR3nt: TGTGCCAGCAGCTTAGCCGGTGGAAGCGGGAGGAGCTACGAGCAGTACTTC
CDR3aa: CASSLAGGSGRSYEQYF
d_gene: TRBD2
j_gene: TRBJ2-7
v_gene: TRBV11-2
abundance: -

CDR3nt: TGCAGCGGTCGACAGGGAACAGATACGCAGTATTTT
CDR3aa: CSGRQGTDTQYF
d_gene: TRBD1
j_gene: TRBJ2-3
v_gene: TRBV29-1
abundance: -

CDR3nt: TGTGCCAGCAGCTTAGTCGGTACCGGGGACACTGAAGCTTTCTTT
CDR3aa: CASSLVGTGDTEAFF
d_gene: -
j_gene: TRBJ1-1
v_gene: TRBV7-9
abundance: -